This T cell receptor (beta chain) appears in the sequencing data of a study of blood T cell repertoires in COVID-19. Libraries were prepared by immunoSEQ multiplex PCR; TCRdb keeps only in-frame clonotypes and omits some of them. Here the sample spans roughly 440,000 clones, about 91% being singletons. This clone has just one count. The sequence was collected from a woman aged 45-60 years with COVID-19, enrolled during active disease. Sequences were obtained from peripheral blood.

The CDR3 nucleotides are TGTGCCACCCAAGACAGGGCCCGTGGCTACACCTTC. The encoded protein is CATQDRARGYTF. This sequence joins TRBV24-1 and TRBJ1-2; 7 bases are shared with TRBD1. J was trimmed by 7 bases and V by 9 bases; bases with no gene match: 7. This CDR3 comprises 12 residues. Germline V CDR1 and CDR2: KGHDR, SFDVKD.